This record concerns one T cell receptor (beta chain) sequence. The source of the sample is a study of shared clonotypes between healthy human individuals. Each subset's genomic DNA was split evenly across several immunoSEQ plates. Only in-frame clones appear in the TCRdb table, and some are missing; sequencing was by immunoSEQ multiplex PCR. The sample lists hundreds of thousands of clones, about 96% occurring once. The naive CD8 population came from CD45RO-negative cells selected for CCR7, without terminally differentiated effector memory CD45RA+ cells. This TCR was recovered from a woman aged 25 to 39 in good health. The sequenced material came from naive CD8+ T cells sorted from blood.

This CDR3 reads CASSGNRDRARGYTF. CDR3 DNA: TGCGCCAGCAGCGGTAACCGGGACAGGGCGCGTGGCTACACCTTC. The chain is built from TRBV5-1 and TRBJ1-2, with 9 bases lining up with TRBD1. The J segment lost 7 bases and the V segment lost 4 bases, leaving 11 bases of the junction unmatched. There are 15 residues in the CDR3. In germline, CDR1 is SGHRS, CDR2 YFSETQ. The whole variable domain, remainder taken from reference TRBV5-1 and TRBJ1-2, is KAGVTQTPRYLIKTRGQQVTLSCSPISGHRSVSWYQQTPGQGLQFLFEYFSETQRNKGNFPGRFSGRQFSNSRSEMNVSTLELGDSALYLCASSGNRDRARGYTFGSGTRLTVV.